This TCR beta chain was identified in a study of metastatic and nonmetastatic thyroid tumors. Broader study findings: When malignant thyroid tumors were compared with benign nodules, TCR beta diversity was reportedly significantly higher in the malignant tumors. This held in both blood and tumor samples.

The germline V and J ends were trimmed by 0 bases and 0 bases, with 15 bases remaining between them. Germline CDR1 and CDR2: MNHNY and SVGAGI (reference sequence). This CDR3 region has 19 residues. This clone was detected many times. Its antigen is currently unknown. Each patient went into thyroid surgery without having received any treatment. Through MiXCR, TCRdb re-clonotyped the PCR reads. Of fewer than 40,000 clones in the sample, approximately 19% were seen once. The origin of this receptor is a female donor with papillary thyroid cancer or a benign thyroid nodule (not recorded which). Some clones in this sample may be carry-over from other donors' samples. V and J are TRBV6-6 and TRBJ1-6; D call uncertain. The sample consisted of tumor tissue. The CDR3 nucleotides are TGTGCCAGCAGTTACTCCCAGCCGTTGTTGCGCTCCTATAATTCACCCCTCCACTTT. Protein: CASSYSQPLLRSYNSPLHF.